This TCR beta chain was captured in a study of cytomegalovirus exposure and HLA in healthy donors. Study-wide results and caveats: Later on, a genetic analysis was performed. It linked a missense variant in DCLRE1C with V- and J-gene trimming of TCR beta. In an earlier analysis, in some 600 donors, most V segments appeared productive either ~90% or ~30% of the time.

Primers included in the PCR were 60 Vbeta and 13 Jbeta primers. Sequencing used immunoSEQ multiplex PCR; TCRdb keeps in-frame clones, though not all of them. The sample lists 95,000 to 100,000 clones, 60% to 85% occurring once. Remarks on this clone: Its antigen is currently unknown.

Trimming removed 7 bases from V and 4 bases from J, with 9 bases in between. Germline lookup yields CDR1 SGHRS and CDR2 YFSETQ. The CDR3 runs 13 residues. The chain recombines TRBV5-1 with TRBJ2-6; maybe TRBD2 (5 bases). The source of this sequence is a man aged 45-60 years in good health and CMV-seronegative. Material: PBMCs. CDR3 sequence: CASLREGANVLTF. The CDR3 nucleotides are TGCGCCAGCCTAAGGGAGGGGGCCAACGTCCTGACTTTC.